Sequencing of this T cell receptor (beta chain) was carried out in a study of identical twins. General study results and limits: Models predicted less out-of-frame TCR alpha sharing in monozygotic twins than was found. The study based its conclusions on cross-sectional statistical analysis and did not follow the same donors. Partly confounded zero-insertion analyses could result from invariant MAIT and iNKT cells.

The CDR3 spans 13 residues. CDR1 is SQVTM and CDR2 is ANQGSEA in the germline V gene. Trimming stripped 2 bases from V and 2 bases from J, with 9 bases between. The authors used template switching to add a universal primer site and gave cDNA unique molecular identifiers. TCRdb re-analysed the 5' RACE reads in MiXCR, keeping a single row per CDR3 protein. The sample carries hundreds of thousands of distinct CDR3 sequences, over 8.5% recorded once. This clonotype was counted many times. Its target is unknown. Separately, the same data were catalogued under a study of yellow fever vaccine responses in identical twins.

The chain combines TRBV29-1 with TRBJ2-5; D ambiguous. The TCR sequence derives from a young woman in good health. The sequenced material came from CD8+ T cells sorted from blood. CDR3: CSVERVIQETQYF. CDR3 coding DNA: TGCAGCGTTGAACGAGTAATACAAGAGACCCAGTACTTC.